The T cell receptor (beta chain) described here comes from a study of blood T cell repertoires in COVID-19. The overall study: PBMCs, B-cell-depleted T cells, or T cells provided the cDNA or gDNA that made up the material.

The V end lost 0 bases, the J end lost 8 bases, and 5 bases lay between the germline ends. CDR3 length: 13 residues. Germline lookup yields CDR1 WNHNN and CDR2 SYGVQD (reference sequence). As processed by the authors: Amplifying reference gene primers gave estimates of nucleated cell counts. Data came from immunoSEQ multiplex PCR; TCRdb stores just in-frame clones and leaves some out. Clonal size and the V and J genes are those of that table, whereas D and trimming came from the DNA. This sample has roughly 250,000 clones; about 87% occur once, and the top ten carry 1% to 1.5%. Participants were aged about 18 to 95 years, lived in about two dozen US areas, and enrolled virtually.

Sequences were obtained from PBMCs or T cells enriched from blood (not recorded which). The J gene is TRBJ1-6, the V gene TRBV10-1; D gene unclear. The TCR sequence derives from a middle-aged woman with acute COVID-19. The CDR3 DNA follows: TGCGCCAGCAGTGAGTCGGAGGATTCACCCCTCCACTTT. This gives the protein CASSESEDSPLHF.